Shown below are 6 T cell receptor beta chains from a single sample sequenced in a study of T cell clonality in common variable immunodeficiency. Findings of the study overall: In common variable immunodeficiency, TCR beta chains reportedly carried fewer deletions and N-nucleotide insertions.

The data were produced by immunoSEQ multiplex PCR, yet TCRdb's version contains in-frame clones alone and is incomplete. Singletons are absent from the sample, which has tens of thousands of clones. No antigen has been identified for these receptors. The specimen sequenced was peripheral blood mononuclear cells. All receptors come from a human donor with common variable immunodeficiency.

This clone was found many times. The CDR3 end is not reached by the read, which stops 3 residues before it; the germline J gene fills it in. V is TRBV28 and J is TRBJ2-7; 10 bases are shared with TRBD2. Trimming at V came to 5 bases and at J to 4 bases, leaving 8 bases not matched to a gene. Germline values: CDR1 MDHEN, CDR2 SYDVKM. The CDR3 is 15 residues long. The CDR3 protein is CASSTSLAGAYEQYF. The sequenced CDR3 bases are TGTGCCAGCAGTACCTCTCTAGCGGGGGCTTACGAG. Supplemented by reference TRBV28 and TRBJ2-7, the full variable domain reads DVKVTQSSRYLVKRTGEKVFLECVQDMDHENMFWYRQDPGLGLRLIYFSYDVKMKEKGDIPEGYSVSREKKERFSLILESASTNQTSMYLCASSTSLAGAYEQYFGPGTRLTVT.

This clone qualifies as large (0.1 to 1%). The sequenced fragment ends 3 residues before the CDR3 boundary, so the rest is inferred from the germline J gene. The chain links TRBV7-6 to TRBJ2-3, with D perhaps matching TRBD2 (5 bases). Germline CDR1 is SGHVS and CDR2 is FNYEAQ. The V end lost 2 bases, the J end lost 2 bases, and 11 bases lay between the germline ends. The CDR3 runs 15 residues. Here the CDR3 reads CASSLRPDSTDTQYF. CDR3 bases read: TGTGCCAGCAGCTTACGTCCGGACTCCACAGATACG.

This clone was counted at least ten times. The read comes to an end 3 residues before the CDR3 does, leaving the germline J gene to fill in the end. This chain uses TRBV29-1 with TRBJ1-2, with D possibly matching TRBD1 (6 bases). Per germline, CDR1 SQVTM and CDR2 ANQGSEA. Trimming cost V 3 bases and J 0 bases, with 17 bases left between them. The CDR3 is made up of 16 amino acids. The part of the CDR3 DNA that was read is TGCAGCGTTGACTCTTTTGGGGACACTTCTAACTATGGC. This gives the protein CSVDSFGDTSNYG. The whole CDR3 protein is CSVDSFGDTSNYGYTF.

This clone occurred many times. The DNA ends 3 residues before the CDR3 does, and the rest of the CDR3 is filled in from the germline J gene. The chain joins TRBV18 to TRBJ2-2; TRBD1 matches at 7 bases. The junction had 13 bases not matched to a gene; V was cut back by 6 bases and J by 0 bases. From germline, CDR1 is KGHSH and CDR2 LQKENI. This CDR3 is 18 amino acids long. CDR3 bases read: TGTGCCAGCTCCAGACAGGGTTCCCTCCCCCCGAACACCGGGGAG. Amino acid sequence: CASSRQGSLPPNTGE. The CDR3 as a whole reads CASSRQGSLPPNTGELFF.

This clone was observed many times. CDR3 sequence reads: CASSWGQFETGELFF. The sequenced CDR3 bases are TGCGCCAGCAGCTGGGGACAGTTTGAGACCGGGGAG. V is TRBV5-1 and J is TRBJ2-2; TRBD1 aligns across 7 bases. The read ends 3 residues shy of where the CDR3 ends; the end is completed using the germline J gene. The CDR3 spans 15 residues. With 3 bases clipped from V and 5 bases from J, the junction kept 7 bases outside the gene matches. Germline CDR1 SGHRS, CDR2 YFSETQ.

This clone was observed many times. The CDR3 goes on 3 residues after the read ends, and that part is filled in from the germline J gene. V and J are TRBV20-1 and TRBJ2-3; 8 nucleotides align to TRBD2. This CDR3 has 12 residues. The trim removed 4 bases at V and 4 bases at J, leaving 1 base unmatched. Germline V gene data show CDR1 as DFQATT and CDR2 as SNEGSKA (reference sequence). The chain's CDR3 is CSAKTSADTQYF. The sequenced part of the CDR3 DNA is TGCAGTGCTAAGACTAGCGCAGATACG.